This T cell receptor beta chain derives from a study of post-analysis software for immune sequencing data. The study, taken as a whole, reports: The five TRBV segments detected at higher frequency in patients than in controls included TRBV5-6, TRBV5-1 and TRBV20-1. Versus controls, multiple sclerosis patients showed significantly lower diversity (normalized Chao1). Strong co-clustering by F measure was evident for samples that had been prepared in the same batch.

TCR beta cDNA libraries included unique molecular identifiers. The T cell input of 1 to 10 million gave around 450,000 cDNA molecules. Via MiXCR, TCRdb re-called the PCR reads, giving one row per CDR3 protein. This sample has a few hundred thousand distinct CDR3 sequences, with about 40% found just once. V shed 6 bases, J shed 7 bases, and the junction held 10 bases outside the gene matches. The CDR3 runs 15 residues. Germline V gene sequence: CDR1 MDHEN, CDR2 SYDVKM. As regards this clonotype: The antigen is unknown.

V is TRBV28 and J is TRBJ2-1; 9 nucleotides match TRBD1. This TCR was recovered from a girl under 10 years old with multiple sclerosis. The sample consisted of blood. The CDR3 DNA sequence: TGTGCCAGCAGACACCCCGGGACAGGGTTGAATGAGCAGTTCTTC. Its translation: CASRHPGTGLNEQFF.